This TCR beta chain came from a study of T cell responses to AZD1222 COVID-19 vaccine (dated by TCRdb to 2020 to 2022). Background on the whole study: AZD1222 recipients with second doses at about 4 weeks or about 12 weeks were pooled, because spike-specific TCR depth and breadth did not differ between schedules. A total of about 230 trial participants underwent TCR sequencing, of whom about 200 received two doses of AZD1222 and around 26 received two doses of the MenACWY control vaccine. Trial participants were enrolled into age subgroups of 18-55, 56-69 and 70-plus years, which contained around 150, 28 and 57 TCR-sequenced participants, respectively. The paper's findings and limits, for the study overall: Reportedly, almost half of the unique spike-specific TCRs recognized epitopes lying outside the regions that are mutated in the B.1.351 and B.1.1.7 variants. Only a handful of AZD1222 recipients were SARS-CoV-2 seropositive at baseline, limiting conclusions about previously exposed vaccinees. No day 14 peak-response samples were available, so repertoires were characterized only after the peak T cell response. Vaccine-associated CD4 TCRs spanned the whole spike protein, with dominant responses in regions 160-218 and 743-854. Participants were mostly white British and included more females than males, and it was suggested by the authors that clonal diversity may have been underestimated. In the small 56-69-year group, the increase in depth fell short of significance, most likely because of low power. A significant rise in spike-specific TCR breadth and depth was observed after two AZD1222 doses relative to day 0 and relative to MenACWY recipients.

Points on this clone: It lacks a known antigen. Nothing much larger sits one base from this clone, and base qualities are not available.

What the time point label conveys for this sample: baseline before first vaccination. The vaccinee samples were drawn from two UK trials, COV001 and COV002, one of which was a single-blind randomized controlled phase 2/3 trial testing AZD1222 (ChAdOx1 nCoV-19) in healthy adults. Trial participant PBMC samples were collected at day 0 and day 28 after the second dose for TCRbeta chain sequencing. The CDR3 sequence holds 12 residues, the cysteine and phenylalanine included. CDR3 DNA only is kept here, 36 bases in frame from base 1. CDR1 SGHTA and CDR2 FQGTGA are derived from the germline V gene. Trimming accounts for 2 bases at V and 12 bases at J, while the number of junction bases matched to no gene is 6. The CDR3 regions of human TCRbeta chains were subjected to immunosequencing. Per the original workflow: Repertoire TCRs were matched against a reference library of SARS-CoV-2-specific TCRs generated with the MIRA antigen-specificity platform. Breadth meant the fraction of unique TCRs that were SARS-CoV-2-associated, whereas depth meant the fraction of total T cells that were SARS-CoV-2-associated. Using the MIRA data, each spike-specific TCR was assigned both to the spike region to which the TCR was reactive and to a CD4 or CD8 class. Log10-transformed breadth and depth values were compared by one-way ANOVA with Sidak's multiple comparisons tests. This is the immuneACCESS table as TCRdb keeps it, with only in-frame sequences that have V and J called. A part of the clones is gone; compared with another copy, unresolved V genes explain less than half, and the rest is unexplained. The DNA was the basis for D and trimming; V, J and clone size are from that table. For this sample there are 80,000 or so clones; nearly 90% appear just once. The top ten clonotypes cover about 1.4% of the sample.

The material was peripheral blood, obtained on day 0 of AZD1222 vaccination. The chain is encoded by TRBV7-3 joined to TRBJ1-1; 7 junctional bases match TRBD1. The source is an adult in good health. The CDR3: CASSLGTGETFF. The sequence in DNA is TGTGCCAGCAGCTTAGGAACAGGGGAAACTTTCTTT.